The clone carrying this T cell receptor beta chain has a handful of counts. Its antigen remains unknown. This CDR3 contains 15 residues. The germline CDR1 and CDR2 sequences are SGDLS and YYNGEE. The V gene end was trimmed by 3 bases and the J gene end by 4 bases; junction bases not matched to a gene: 4. It was with 60 Vbeta and 13 Jbeta primers that the PCR ran. TCRdb's table, derived via immunoSEQ multiplex PCR, lists solely in-frame clones and lacks some. Of roughly 140,000 clones listed, less than 9.5% are singletons. This sample was taken from a study of cytomegalovirus exposure and HLA in healthy donors. Study findings and constraints: It is likely that the observed cluster of highly shared sequence variants was a sequencing artifact. Cytomegalovirus-associated status was assigned to 164 TCR beta chains. Per published reports, the classifier diagnosed cytomegalovirus status with high specificity and sensitivity.

The TCR was taken from a male donor in good health and CMV-seronegative. V usage is TRBV9 and J usage is TRBJ2-2; 9 positions match TRBD1. The sequencing input was PBMCs. CDR3 bases: TGTGCCAGCAGCGACCGGGACAGGGCCACCGGGGAGCTGTTTTTT. Its protein is CASSDRDRATGELFF.